This T cell receptor (beta chain) was retrieved from a study of shared clonotypes between healthy human individuals. Assay: immunoSEQ multiplex PCR; the TCRdb copy retains only in-frame clones and omits some. The sample holds about 2 million clones, 95% seen once. Regarding this clone: Germline and junction disagree at one end, which may indicate a read error.

Per germline, CDR1 SEHNR and CDR2 FQNEAQ (reference sequence). This CDR3 is built from 15 residues. The sequenced material came from naive CD4+ T cells sorted from blood. Subset here: CD45RA+ positively selected. J is TRBJ1-1 and V is TRBV7-9, with D hard to call. This receptor was identified in a young man in good health. Here the CDR3 DNA reads TGTGCCAGCAGCTTAGGCTTAATCGTCAACAGTGAAGCTTTCTTT. The encoded protein is CASSLGLIVNSEAFF.